This TCR beta chain was sequenced during a study of a mutant IDH1 vaccine in newly diagnosed glioma. Across the study: First vaccine doses came 4-6 weeks after radiotherapy alone, or with temozolomide cycles.

Profiling relied on immunoSEQ multiplex PCR, and the TCRdb table lists in-frame clones only, not all of them. The table has around 40,000 clones, 84% seen once. Regarding this clone: Antigen: not known.

Time point defined: week 11, during vaccination. In every dose of vaccine, 300 ug of mutant IDH1 20-mer peptide was given alongside topical imiquimod. The starting material was PBMCs, obtained from a glioma patient whose treatment included an IDH1 peptide vaccine. This receptor was identified in a man aged 35 to 55 with glioma.

CDR3 in DNA: TGCGCCAGCAGTAGACAATTCGAGTCTAACTATGGCTACACCTTC. Its translation is CASSRQFESNYGYTF. The V call is TRBV5-1, the J call TRBJ1-2; D is uncertain. The ends were cut back, 5 bases at V and 0 bases at J, with 14 bases in the middle. CDR1 is SGHRS, CDR2 YFSETQ, per germline. The CDR3 consists of 15 residues.